The sequence of this TCR beta chain was determined in a study of T cell repertoires in urothelial bladder cancer. Study information: Of some 11 resected lesions, three were cT2 or greater.

The CDR3 extends over 12 amino acids. Germline V gives CDR1 MNHEY, CDR2 SVGAGI. Deletions cut 8 bases from V and 4 bases from J, with 11 bases between. TCRdb's table, derived via immunoSEQ multiplex PCR, lists solely in-frame clones and lacks some. The repertoire holds roughly 6,600 clones, with over 55% as singletons. Sequencing was done on a sample of tumor-infiltrating cells from bladder cancer. The V call is TRBV6-5, the J call TRBJ1-2; D call uncertain. The receptor was isolated from a human donor with urothelial carcinoma. This CDR3 reads CASAPAPYGYTF. For the CDR3, the DNA is TGTGCCAGCGCACCCGCTCCCTATGGCTACACCTTC.